Each of the 10 T cell receptor beta chains below was sequenced from the same sample in a study of molecular identifiers for immune sequencing clone quantification. TCRdb recomputed calls from the PCR reads with MiXCR, one row per CDR3 protein. Altogether about 54,000 distinct CDR3 sequences are present, around 25% being singletons, with the ten largest covering around 2%. Sample: naive CD8+ T cells from blood, with Jurkat cell RNA spiked in. Stated subset: FACS-sorted CD8+CD4-CCR7+CD45RA+ naive T cells. The receptors originated from a human donor in good health. Some libraries in this study had Jurkat cell RNA spiked in.

This clonotype was seen once. One base away lies a much larger clone, so this may be a sequencing read error. The CDR3: CASSELEGGLQEAQYF. The CDR3 DNA is TGTGCCAGCAGTGAATTAGAAGGAGGCCTTCAAGAGGCCCAGTACTTC. V is TRBV25-1 and J is TRBJ2-5; TRBD2 might be the D (5 bases). The germline V gene encodes CDR1 MGHDK and CDR2 SYGVNS. The CDR3 length is 16 residues.

This clonotype was detected ten times or more. The rearrangement uses TRBV7-2 and TRBJ2-5; D not resolved. V was pared by 5 bases and J by 11 bases, with 12 bases between. Germline CDR1 SGHTA, CDR2 FQGNSA. There are 11 residues in the CDR3. CDR3 nucleotides: TGTGCCAGCAGCCCGGACCGTAATCAGTACTTC. Encoded protein: CASSPDRNQYF.

This chain joins TRBV2 and TRBJ2-5; no reliable D call. Germline values: CDR1 SNHLY, CDR2 FYNNEI. The V gene lost 8 bases and the J gene lost 4 bases, with 8 bases spanning the gap. The CDR3 totals 11 residues. CDR3 DNA sequence: TGTGCCAGCTGGACGGGAGAGACCCAGTACTTC. It encodes CASWTGETQYF. Together with reference TRBV2 and TRBJ2-5, the CDR3 gives the full variable domain: EPEVTQTPSHQVTQMGQEVILRCVPISNHLYFYWYRQILGQKVEFLVSFYNNEISEKSEIFDDQFSVERPDGSNFTLKIRSTKLEDSAMYFCASWTGETQYFGPGTRLLVL.

In the case of this clonotype: Being one base from a much bigger clone, this may be a read error. CDR3 nucleotide sequence: TGTGCCAGCAGCACCACCCCTAGGGTTGAGCAGTTCTTC. It codes for CASSTTPRVEQFF. The V call is TRBV9, the J call TRBJ2-1, with D unresolved. The CDR3 spans 13 residues. V gave up 4 bases and J gave up 9 bases, with 14 bases separating them. Germline CDR1 and CDR2: SGDLS and YYNGEE.

The sample holds one count of this clonotype. This may come from a read error, since a much larger clone is one base off. V gene TRBV27 combines with J gene TRBJ1-6; D unresolved. V gave up 5 bases and J gave up 11 bases, with 10 bases separating them. Germline V gene lookup returns CDR1 MNHEY and CDR2 SMNVEV (reference sequence). The CDR3 is 12 residues long. CDR3 DNA sequence: TGTGCCAGCAGTCCCGGGATTCCACCCCTCCACTTT. This translates into CASSPGIPPLHF.

This clonotype was seen just once. This chain links TRBV29-1 with TRBJ2-3; either TRBD1 or TRBD2 may fit D (5 bases each). From germline, CDR1 is SQVTM and CDR2 ANQGSEA. Trimming pared 6 bases from V and 12 bases from J, leaving 28 bases between. This CDR3 contains 15 residues. The CDR3 region is CSVDWASPSTGTQYF. The CDR3 nucleotides read TGCAGCGTGGATTGGGCCAGTCCTAGCACAGGTACCCAGTATTTT.

This clonotype was found many times. The chain uses TRBV12-3 or TRBV12-4 and TRBJ1-1; D ambiguous. This CDR3 region has 12 residues. The germline V and J ends were trimmed by 3 bases and 3 bases, with 5 bases remaining between them. CDR3 nucleotides: TGTGCCAGCAGTTTTGGGTACACTGAAGCTTTCTTT. Protein: CASSFGYTEAFF.

Points on this clonotype: A read error is possible here, since a much larger clone lies one base away. The chain employs TRBV30 and TRBJ1-3; D gene unclear. Germline CDR1 is GTSNPN and CDR2 is SVGIG (reference sequence). The V end was cut by 2 bases, the J end by 0 bases, with 11 bases between. This CDR3 is 15 amino acids long. CDR3 in DNA: TGTGCCTGGAGTCTTGGACGGGGCTCTGGAAACACCATATATTTT. Its translation: CAWSLGRGSGNTIYF.

The V call is TRBV4-3, the J call TRBJ2-5; D may be TRBD2 (6 bases). V gave up 0 bases and J gave up 2 bases, with 10 bases separating them. The germline gives CDR1 LGHNA, CDR2 YSLEER. This CDR3 contains 15 residues. CDR3 protein: CASSQDWGGQETQYF. Here the CDR3 DNA reads TGCGCCAGCAGCCAAGATTGGGGAGGACAAGAGACCCAGTACTTC.

This clonotype was seen at least ten times. V usage is TRBV5-1 and J usage is TRBJ2-5; D may be TRBD1 (6 bases). This CDR3 spans 16 amino acids. Trimming removed 3 bases from V and 1 base from J, with 16 bases in between. The V gene's germline CDR1 is SGHRS and CDR2 YFSETQ. DNA of the CDR3: TGCGCCAGCAGCTCCGACCCCGGGACACCCCAAGAGACCCAGTACTTC. Its protein product is CASSSDPGTPQETQYF.